This T cell receptor (beta chain) was captured by sequencing in a study of cytomegalovirus exposure and HLA in healthy donors. Study-level findings and limits: The authors judged a highly shared variant cluster likely a sequencing artifact. Segments of the TCR beta V type were, in most cases, productive about 90% or about 30% of the time in an earlier analysis. Investigators reported 150 to 200 TCR beta chains as tied to cytomegalovirus. Most CMV-associated TCR beta chains were later found to appear HLA-restricted.

PCR involved 60 Vbeta and 13 Jbeta primers. Produced via immunoSEQ multiplex PCR; TCRdb's table is partial and in-frame only. The table shows 200,000 or so clones, with 75% to 90% occurring only once. The CDR3 sequence is 13 residues long. Germline V gene sequence: CDR1 SGHNT, CDR2 YYREEE (reference sequence). V was clipped by 4 bases and J by 5 bases; unmatched bases: 4. Concerning this clone: Its cognate antigen is unknown.

This sequence originates from a woman between 45 and 65 years old in good health and CMV-seropositive. This chain links TRBV5-4 with TRBJ1-2, with 8 bases lining up with TRBD1. The sequenced sample consisted of PBMCs. The CDR3 region is CASSQDRAYGYTF. DNA for the CDR3: TGTGCCAGCAGCCAGGACAGGGCATATGGCTACACCTTC.